This entry features one TCR beta chain sequence. The CDR3 covers 17 residues. Looked up from germline, CDR1 is SGHDN and CDR2 is FVKESK. After removal of 4 bases from V and 4 bases from J, the junction contained 9 bases not matched to a gene. Healthy donors had no documented immune events, such as infections, while sampled. Libraries were prepared by immunoSEQ multiplex PCR; TCRdb keeps only in-frame clonotypes and omits some of them. The sample has approximately 86,000 clones; roughly 84% are singletons. The data were obtained in a study of identifying expanded T cells in peripheral blood. The chain couples TRBV14 to TRBJ2-6, with TRBD2 identical over 8 bases. The TCR comes from a person aged 18 to 75 in good health. Sequencing was carried out using blood. The CDR3 spells CASSLLTGGAGANVLTF. Written as DNA, the CDR3 is TGTGCCAGCAGCCTCCTGACCGGGGGGGCCGGGGCCAACGTCCTGACTTTC. Drawing the rest from reference TRBV14 and TRBJ2-6, the complete variable domain is EAGVTQFPSHSVIEKGQTVTLRCDPISGHDNLYWYRRVMGKEIKFLLHFVKESKQDESGMPNNRFLAERTGGTYSTLKVQPAELEDSGVYFCASSLLTGGAGANVLTFGAGSRLTVL.